Below, one T cell receptor (beta chain) is given with its context. The data belong to a study of cytomegalovirus exposure and HLA in healthy donors. Looking at the study overall: Early released data had 80 million or so unique TCRs, all coming from HLA-typed donors.

PCR involved 60 Vbeta and 13 Jbeta primers. The protocol was immunoSEQ multiplex PCR, while the TCRdb copy is restricted to in-frame clones and leaves out a portion. Seen here are about 71,000 clones, 70% to 80% observed once, and the top ten hold roughly 9.8%. The CDR3 spans 14 residues. Germline values: CDR1 SGDLS, CDR2 YYNGEE. V lost 0 bases, J lost 5 bases, and 9 bases lay in between. The sample was PBMCs. The sequence came from a woman between 50 and 59 years old in good health and CMV-seropositive. The V and J genes are TRBV9 and TRBJ2-1; TRBD1 is a possible D gene (6 bases). The CDR3 sequence: CASSVEGVNNEQFF. CDR3 bases: TGTGCCAGCAGCGTAGAGGGGGTCAACAATGAGCAGTTCTTC.